Listed below are T cell receptor beta chains from one sample, sequenced in a study of cytomegalovirus exposure and HLA in healthy donors. Here immunoSEQ multiplex PCR was the method, and the copy in TCRdb shows in-frame clones only, minus some. Of 100,000 to 150,000 clones in the sample, 78% were seen once. Sample: PBMCs. These receptor sequences come from a woman aged 40-49 years in good health and CMV-seronegative. Each CDR3 is given with its conserved first and last residue. The D gene is left open where the match is weak. Where a row states a size, it is once, few, many or the class of an expanded clone; other rows omit it.

j_call v_call clone_size d_call cdr3_nt cdr3_aa
TRBJ1-5 TRBV9 - TRBD1 TGTGCCAGCAGCAAGACAGGGGACAATCAGCCCCAGCATTTT CASSKTGDNQPQHF
TRBJ2-7 TRBV11-2 - TRBD2 TGTGCCAGCAGCTTGGGACTAGCGGGAGACTGGCAGTACTTC CASSLGLAGDWQYF
TRBJ2-2 TRBV5-4 few TRBD2 TGTGCCAGCAGCCCTGGACTAGCGGGAGGGCCGGGCACCGGGGAGCTGTTTTTT CASSPGLAGGPGTGELFF
TRBJ1-4 TRBV2 - - TGTGCCAGCAGTGGGGGCCTGGGTAATGAAAAACTGTTTTTT CASSGGLGNEKLFF
TRBJ2-1 TRBV7-9 few - TGTGCCAGCAGCTTAGTCGGGGGGCCTGACAATGAGCAGTTCTTC CASSLVGGPDNEQFF
TRBJ2-3 TRBV7-6 - TRBD2 TGTGCCAGCAGCCTACTAGCGGCTAGCACAGATACGCAGTATTTT CASSLLAASTDTQYF
TRBJ2-5 TRBV5-1 - - TGCGCCAGCAGCATCGGGACTGAGGAGACCCAGTACTTC CASSIGTEETQYF
TRBJ2-5 TRBV6-1 - TRBD1 TGTGCCAGCAGTGCGCGACAGGGGGGAGACCAAGAGACCCAGTACTTC CASSARQGGDQETQYF
TRBJ2-4 TRBV6-4 - - TGTGCCAGCAGTCAGGCCACACAGGTTCTAGCCAAAAACATTCAGTACTTC CASSQATQVLAKNIQYF
TRBJ2-1 TRBV5-6 once TRBD1 TGTGCCAGCAGCCTTACCGGGACAGGGGGCGCAGTAAATGAGCAGTTCTTC CASSLTGTGGAVNEQFF
TRBJ2-2 TRBV27 - - TGTGCCAGCAGCCCGACCCAGTTCATAGGGGGCACCGGGGAGCTGTTTTTT CASSPTQFIGGTGELFF